The clone carrying this T cell receptor (beta chain) was observed a few times. This sample was included in a study of T cell responses to AZD1222 COVID-19 vaccine. Generated by immunoSEQ multiplex PCR, the TCRdb table keeps only in-frame clones and is missing some. This sample carries about 120,000 clones, about 88% of them seen once, and the ten largest clones take about 4%. This TCR was recovered from an adult who received the AZD1222 COVID-19 vaccine. The sample consisted of peripheral blood, taken 28 days after the second AZD1222 dose.

This CDR3 is CASRGRPGTEAFF. CDR3 bases: TGTGCCAGCAGGGGACGCCCGGGAACTGAAGCTTTCTTT. The rearrangement joins TRBV6-5 to TRBJ1-1; D might be TRBD1 (5 bases). V was trimmed by 6 bases and J by 5 bases, leaving 13 bases between them. Germline V gives CDR1 MNHEY, CDR2 SVGAGI. The CDR3 consists of 13 residues.